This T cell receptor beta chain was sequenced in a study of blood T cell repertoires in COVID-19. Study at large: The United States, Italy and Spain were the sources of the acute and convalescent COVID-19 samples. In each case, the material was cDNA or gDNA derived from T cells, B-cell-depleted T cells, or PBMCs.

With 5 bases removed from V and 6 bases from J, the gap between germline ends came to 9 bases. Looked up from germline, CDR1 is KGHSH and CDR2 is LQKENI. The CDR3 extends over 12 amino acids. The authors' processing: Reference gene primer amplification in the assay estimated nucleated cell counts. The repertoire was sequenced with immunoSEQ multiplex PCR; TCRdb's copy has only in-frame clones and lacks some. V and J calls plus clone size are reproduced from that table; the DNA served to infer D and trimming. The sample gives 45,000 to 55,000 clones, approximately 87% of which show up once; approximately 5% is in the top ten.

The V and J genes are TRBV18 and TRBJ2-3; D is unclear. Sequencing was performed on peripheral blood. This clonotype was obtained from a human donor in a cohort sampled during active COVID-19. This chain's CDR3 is CASSSRSDTQYF. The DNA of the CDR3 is TGTGCCAGCTCATCGAGATCTGATACGCAGTATTTT.